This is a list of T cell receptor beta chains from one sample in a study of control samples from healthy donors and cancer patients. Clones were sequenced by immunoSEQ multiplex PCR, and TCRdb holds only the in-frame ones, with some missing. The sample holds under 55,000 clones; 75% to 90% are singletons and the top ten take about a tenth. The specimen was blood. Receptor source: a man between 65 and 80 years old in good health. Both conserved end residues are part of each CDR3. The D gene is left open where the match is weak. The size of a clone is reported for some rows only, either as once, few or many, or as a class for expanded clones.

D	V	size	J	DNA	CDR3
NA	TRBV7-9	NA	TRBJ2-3	TGTGCCAGCAGCTTTGGCCAGGGGAGAACAGATACGCAGTATTTT	CASSFGQGRTDTQYF
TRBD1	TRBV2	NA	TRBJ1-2	TGTGCCAGCATGGGAACAGGGGACTATGGCTACACCTTC	CASMGTGDYGYTF
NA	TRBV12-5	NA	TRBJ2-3	TGTGCTAGTGGTTTGGTACTAACGTCCGGGAGAAGCACAGATACGCAGTATTTT	CASGLVLTSGRSTDTQYF
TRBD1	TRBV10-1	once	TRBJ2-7	TGCGCCAGCAGTCCCGGGACAGGCTACGAGCAGTACTTC	CASSPGTGYEQYF
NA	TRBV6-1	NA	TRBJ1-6	TGTGCCAGCAGTGAAGCGCTAGTTAGTACAGATTCACCCCTCCACTTT	CASSEALVSTDSPLHF
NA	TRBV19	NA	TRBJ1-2	TGTGCCAGTAGTACATCCCCAGGGCAGGGAATCTATGGCTACACCTTC	CASSTSPGQGIYGYTF
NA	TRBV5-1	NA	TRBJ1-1	TGCGCCAGCAGATTTCGTATGGGGGGAGTCACTGAAGCTTTCTTT	CASRFRMGGVTEAFF
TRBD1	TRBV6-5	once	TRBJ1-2	TGTGCCAGCACCCAGCCAGGGACAGGGATCTACACCTTC	CASTQPGTGIYTF
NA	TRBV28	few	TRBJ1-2	TGTGCCAGCAGCTATGTAGGGGCCCATCGAAACTACACCTTC	CASSYVGAHRNYTF
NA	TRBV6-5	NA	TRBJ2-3	TGTGCCAGCAGTTCAATGGTGGCGCAGTATTTT	CASSSMVAQYF
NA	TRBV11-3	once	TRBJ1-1	TGTGCCAGCAGCTACATGGGGTTTGGTGTGAACACTGAAGCTTTCTTT	CASSYMGFGVNTEAFF
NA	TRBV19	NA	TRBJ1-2	TGTGCCAGTAGTAGATCGGATGGCTACACCTTC	CASSRSDGYTF
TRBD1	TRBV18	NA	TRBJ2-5	TGTGCCAGCTCACCGGGGACAGGGGACGAGACCCAGTACTTC	CASSPGTGDETQYF
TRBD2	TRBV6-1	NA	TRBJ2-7	TGTGCCAGCAGTGAAGGGACTAGCGGGTTCTACGAGCAGTACTTC	CASSEGTSGFYEQYF
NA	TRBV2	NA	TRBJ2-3	TGTGCCAGCAGGGGGAAGGGCGGGCTAGATACGCAGTATTTT	CASRGKGGLDTQYF
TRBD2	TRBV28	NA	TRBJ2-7	TGTGCCAGCAACCCCCTAGCGGGGGTTACCTACGAGCAGTACTTC	CASNPLAGVTYEQYF
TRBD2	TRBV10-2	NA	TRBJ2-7	TGCGCCAGCAGTGAAGGAGTAGCGGGAGAGCAGTACTTC	CASSEGVAGEQYF
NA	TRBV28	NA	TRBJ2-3	TGTGCCAGCAGTCCACGGGACTTACCTCGGGTGCAGTATTTT	CASSPRDLPRVQYF
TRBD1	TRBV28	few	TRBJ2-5	TGTGCCAGCAGTCCACCCCGGGGGGACAGGGGGCTTAGGACCCAGTACTTC	CASSPPRGDRGLRTQYF
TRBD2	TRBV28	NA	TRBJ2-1	TGTGCCAGCACCCTGGGAGGGAAGCAGTTCTTC	CASTLGGKQFF
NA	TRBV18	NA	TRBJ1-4	TGTGCCAGCTCAATCTACAGCGCAACTAATGAAAAACTGTTTTTT	CASSIYSATNEKLFF
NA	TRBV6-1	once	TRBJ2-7	TGTGCCAGCAGTGACCTTGGTCTCCCGACAGGAACCTACGAGCAGTACTTC	CASSDLGLPTGTYEQYF
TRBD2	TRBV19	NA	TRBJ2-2	TGTGCCAGTAGTACGGGACTAGCGCCTCTGACCGGGGAGCTGTTTTTT	CASSTGLAPLTGELFF
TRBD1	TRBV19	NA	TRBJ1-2	TGTGCCAGTAGTAGAGCCTATGGACAGGGGTTGGATGGCTACACCTTC	CASSRAYGQGLDGYTF
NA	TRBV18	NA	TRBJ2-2	TGTGCCAGCTCACCACGGATGGGGGCGGACACCGGGGAGCTGTTTTTT	CASSPRMGADTGELFF
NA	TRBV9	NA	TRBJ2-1	TGTGCCAGCAGCGCGGGAGGGGGCCCCTACAATGAGCAGTTCTTC	CASSAGGGPYNEQFF
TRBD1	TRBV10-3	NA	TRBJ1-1	TGTGCCATCAGTGCTTGGACAGGGGGGACTGAAGCTTTCTTT	CAISAWTGGTEAFF
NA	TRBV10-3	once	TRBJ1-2	TGTGCCATCAGTGAGTCGACCGGGCGCTGGGGATATGGCTACACCTTC	CAISESTGRWGYGYTF
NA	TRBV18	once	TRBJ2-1	TGTGCCAGCTCACCCGATGGGGGATACAATGAGCAGTTCTTC	CASSPDGGYNEQFF
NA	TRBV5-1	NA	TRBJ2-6	TGCGCCAGCAGCTGGGCACTCTCTGGGGCCAACGTCCTGACTTTC	CASSWALSGANVLTF
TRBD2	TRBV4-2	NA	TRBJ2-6	TGTGCCAGCAGCCCGGGAGGGCTCTCTGGGGCCAACGTCCTGACTTTC	CASSPGGLSGANVLTF
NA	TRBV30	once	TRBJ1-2	TGTGCCTGGATTCAGCAGGATAACTATGGCTACACCTTC	CAWIQQDNYGYTF
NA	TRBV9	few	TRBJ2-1	TGTGCCAGCAGCGCCGACTCATCCTCCGAGCAGTTCTTC	CASSADSSSEQFF
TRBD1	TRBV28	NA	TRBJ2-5	TGTGCCAGCAAAATGACAGGGCAGGTTTGGGAGGAGACCCAGTACTTC	CASKMTGQVWEETQYF
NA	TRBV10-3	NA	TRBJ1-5	TGTGCCACCTCGGATCGGGACACCGCAATTCAGCCCCAGCATTTT	CATSDRDTAIQPQHF
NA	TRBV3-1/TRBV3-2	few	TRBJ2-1	TGTGCCAGCAGCCATCACAATGAGCAGTTCTTC	CASSHHNEQFF
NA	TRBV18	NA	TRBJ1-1	TGTGCCAGCTCACCACGGAACACTGAAGCTTTCTTT	CASSPRNTEAFF
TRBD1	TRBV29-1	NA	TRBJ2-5	TGCAGCGTGAATAAGATGGACAGGGGGTTTGAGACCCAGTACTTC	CSVNKMDRGFETQYF
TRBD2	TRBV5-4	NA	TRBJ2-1	TGTGCCAGCAGCTACGAACTGGCGGGGGGGTACAATGAGCAGTTCTTC	CASSYELAGGYNEQFF
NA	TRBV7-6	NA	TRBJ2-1	TGTGCCAGCAGCTTGGGCCAGAACAATGAGCAGTTCTTC	CASSLGQNNEQFF
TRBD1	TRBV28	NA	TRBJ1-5	TGTGCCAGCATCGCCTCGGGACAGGGTAGCAATCAGCCCCAGCATTTT	CASIASGQGSNQPQHF
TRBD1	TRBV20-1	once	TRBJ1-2	TGCAGTGCTAGTTCCAGGGGGCGTAACTATGGCTACACCTTC	CSASSRGRNYGYTF
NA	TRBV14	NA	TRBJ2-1	TGTGCCAGCAGCCCTTTCCGCAATGAGCAGTTCTTC	CASSPFRNEQFF
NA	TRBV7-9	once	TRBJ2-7	TGTGCCAGCGCCCTCCAACACAGGGTCTACGAGCAGTACTTC	CASALQHRVYEQYF